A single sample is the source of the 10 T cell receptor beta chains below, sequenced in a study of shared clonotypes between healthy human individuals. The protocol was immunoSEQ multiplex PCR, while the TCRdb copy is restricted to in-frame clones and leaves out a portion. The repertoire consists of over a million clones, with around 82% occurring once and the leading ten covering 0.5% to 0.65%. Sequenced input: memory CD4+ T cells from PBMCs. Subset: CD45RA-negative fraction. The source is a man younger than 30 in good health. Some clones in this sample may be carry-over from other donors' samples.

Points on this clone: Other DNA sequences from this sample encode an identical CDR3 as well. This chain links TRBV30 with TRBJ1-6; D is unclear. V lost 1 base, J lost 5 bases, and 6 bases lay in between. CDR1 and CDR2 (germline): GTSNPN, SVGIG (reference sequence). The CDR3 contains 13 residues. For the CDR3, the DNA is TGTGCCTGGAGTGGAACCAATAATTCACCCCTCCACTTT. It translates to CAWSGTNNSPLHF.

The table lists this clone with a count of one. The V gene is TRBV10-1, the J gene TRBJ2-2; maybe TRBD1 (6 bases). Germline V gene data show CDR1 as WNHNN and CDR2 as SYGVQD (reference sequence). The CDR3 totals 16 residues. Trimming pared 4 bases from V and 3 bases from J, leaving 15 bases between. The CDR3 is CASSGTDRTYTGELFF. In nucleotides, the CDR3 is TGCGCCAGCAGTGGGACTGACAGGACTTACACCGGGGAGCTGTTTTTT.

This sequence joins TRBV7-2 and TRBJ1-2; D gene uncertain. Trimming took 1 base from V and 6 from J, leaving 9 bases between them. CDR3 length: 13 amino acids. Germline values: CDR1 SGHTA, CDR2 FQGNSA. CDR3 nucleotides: TGTGCCAGCAGCTTAGGGGCAGGAGATGGCTACACCTTC. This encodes CASSLGAGDGYTF.

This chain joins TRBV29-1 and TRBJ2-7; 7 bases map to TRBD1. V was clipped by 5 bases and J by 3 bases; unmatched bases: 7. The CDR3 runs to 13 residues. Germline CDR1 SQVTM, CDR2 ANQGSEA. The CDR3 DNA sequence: TGCAGCGTTCAGGGGGTGCTGGGCTACGAGCAGTACTTC. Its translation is CSVQGVLGYEQYF.

DNA for the CDR3: TGTGCCAGCAGCCATATCCTAGCGGGAGTCTACAATGAGCAGTTCTTC. The encoded protein is CASSHILAGVYNEQFF. This rearrangement joins TRBV6-6 to TRBJ2-1; TRBD2 matches at 10 bases. CDR1 and CDR2 from the germline V gene are MNHNY and SVGAGI (reference sequence). This CDR3 spans 16 amino acids. Losses at the gene ends were 6 bases for V and 3 bases for J; bases not matched to a gene: 8.

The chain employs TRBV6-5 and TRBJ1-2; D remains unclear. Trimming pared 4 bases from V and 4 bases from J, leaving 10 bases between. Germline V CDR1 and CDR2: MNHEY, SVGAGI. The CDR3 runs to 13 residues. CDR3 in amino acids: CASSFGRSYGYTF. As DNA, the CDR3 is TGTGCCAGCAGTTTCGGGAGGTCCTATGGCTACACCTTC.

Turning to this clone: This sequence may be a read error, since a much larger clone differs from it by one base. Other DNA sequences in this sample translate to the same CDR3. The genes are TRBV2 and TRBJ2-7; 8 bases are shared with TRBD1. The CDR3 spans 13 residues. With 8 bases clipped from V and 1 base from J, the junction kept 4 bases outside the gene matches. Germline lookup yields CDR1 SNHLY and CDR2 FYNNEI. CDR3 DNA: TGTGCCAGCGGCCGGGACAGGTCCTACGAGCAGTACTTC. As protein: CASGRDRSYEQYF.

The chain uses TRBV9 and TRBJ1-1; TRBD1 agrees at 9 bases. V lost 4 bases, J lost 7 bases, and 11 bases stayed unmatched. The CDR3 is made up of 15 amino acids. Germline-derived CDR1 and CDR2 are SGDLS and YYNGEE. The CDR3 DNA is TGTGCCAGCAGCCTCAGAGGGGGGACAGGGAGTGAAGCTTTCTTT. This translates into CASSLRGGTGSEAFF.

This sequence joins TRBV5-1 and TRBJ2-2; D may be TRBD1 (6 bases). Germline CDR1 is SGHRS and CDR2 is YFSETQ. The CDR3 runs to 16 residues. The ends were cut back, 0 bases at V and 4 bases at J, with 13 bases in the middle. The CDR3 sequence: CASSLVTSRGTGELFF. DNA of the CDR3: TGCGCCAGCAGCTTGGTCACATCCAGGGGCACCGGGGAGCTGTTTTTT.

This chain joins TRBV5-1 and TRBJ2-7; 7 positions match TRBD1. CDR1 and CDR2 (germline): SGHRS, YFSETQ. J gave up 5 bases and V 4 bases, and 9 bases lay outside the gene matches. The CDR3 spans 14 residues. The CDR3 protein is CASSSLRQGHEQYF. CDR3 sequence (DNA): TGCGCCAGCAGCAGTCTCCGACAGGGCCACGAGCAGTACTTC.